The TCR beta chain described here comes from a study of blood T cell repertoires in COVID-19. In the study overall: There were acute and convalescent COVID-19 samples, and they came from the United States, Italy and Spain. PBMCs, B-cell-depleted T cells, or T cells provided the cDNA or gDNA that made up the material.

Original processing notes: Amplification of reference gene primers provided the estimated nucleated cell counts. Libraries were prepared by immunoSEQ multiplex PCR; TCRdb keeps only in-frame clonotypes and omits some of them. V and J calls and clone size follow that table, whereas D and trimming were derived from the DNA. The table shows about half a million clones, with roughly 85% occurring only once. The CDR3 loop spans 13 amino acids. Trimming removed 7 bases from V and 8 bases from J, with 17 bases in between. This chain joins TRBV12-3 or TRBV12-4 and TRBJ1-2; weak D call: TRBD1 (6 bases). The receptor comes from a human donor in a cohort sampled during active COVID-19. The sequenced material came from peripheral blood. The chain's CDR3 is CASTSAGGRGYTF. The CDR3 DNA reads TGTGCCAGCACTTCGGCGGGGGGCCGCGGCTACACCTTC.